Listed here is a single TCR beta chain. Which antigen it targets is not known. No much larger clone exists at a distance of one base, and base qualities are not known. The record originates from a study of blood T cell repertoires in COVID-19 (dated by TCRdb to about 2020). For the wider study: Samples covering the acute and convalescent phases of COVID-19 were provided by collaborators in the United States, Italy and Spain. The material from the prospective study consisted of cDNA or gDNA derived from T cells, B-cell-depleted T cells, or PBMCs. Deeply sampled blood TCRbeta repertoires from subjects exposed to, actively infected with, or recovered from COVID-19 were included in the dataset. The repertoires were made available in a free public database intended to serve as a resource for research on the immune response to SARS-CoV-2. Samples came from the ongoing ImmuneRACE study (first 160 participants) plus 1,254 subjects from 6 global collaborators. Nearly every sample came with metadata listing a de-identified subject ID, COVID-19 status, age in years and sex. HLA class I and class II types, where available, came from metadata supplied by the sample provider rather than from assay-based typing. Overall results and qualifications from the work: How much clinical and demographic metadata was included differed by source and by participant, and the metadata was provided uncurated.

CDR1 and CDR2, per the germline V gene, are SGDLS and YYNGEE. The germline V and J ends show losses of 2 bases and 2 bases respectively, and no gene match explains 4 bases of the junction. Taken from cysteine to phenylalanine, the CDR3 has 17 residues. CDR3 DNA is the only sequence kept; it has 51 bases, read in frame from the first base. TCRbeta CDR3 regions were amplified from genomic DNA using the immunoSEQ Assay, a bias-controlled multiplex PCR. Per the authors' processing: Within the assay, amplification of reference gene primers was used to estimate how many nucleated cells each sample contained. To quantify the absolute abundance of each unique TCRbeta CDR3 rearrangement, sequence reads were collapsed and filtered. For each sample, productive Simpson clonality was calculated as the square root of Simpson's diversity index over productive rearrangements. This is the immuneACCESS table as TCRdb keeps it, with only in-frame sequences that have V and J called. A part of the clones is gone; compared with another copy, unresolved V genes explain less than half, and the rest is unexplained. The V and J calls and clone size are taken from that table; D and trimming were inferred from the DNA. Present in this sample are approximately 300,000 clones, 86% of which were seen just once. The top ten hold about 2.7% of the sample.

Participants in the prospective study were enrolled through a virtual design, were aged about 18 to 89 years, and lived in about 25 United States geographic areas. In the prospective study, cohorts were assigned on the basis of participant-reported clinical history obtained from a screening survey and a study questionnaire. For ImmuneRACE Cohort 3, a participant was defined as recovered based on two consecutive negative NP/OP PCR tests, clearance by a healthcare professional, or resolution of symptoms. Mobile phlebotomists in the prospective study collected whole blood, serum and a nasopharyngeal or oropharyngeal swab from every participant. Over a roughly 2-month period, participants in the prospective study had the option of providing additional blood draws and questionnaires. Blood samples from the prospective study were shipped frozen or at room temperature prior to DNA extraction.

The TCR was taken from a woman under 30 who had recovered from COVID-19. Sequencing was carried out using PBMCs or T cells enriched from blood (not recorded which). The V gene is TRBV9 and the J gene is TRBJ2-2; TRBD2 fits 12 bases in the junction. The nucleotides are TGTGCCAGCAGCGTTCCTAGCGGGGGGGCCAACACCGGGGAGCTGTTTTTT. It translates to CASSVPSGGANTGELFF.